This T cell receptor beta chain appears in the sequencing data of a study of blood T cell repertoires in COVID-19. Study-level information: PBMCs, B-cell-depleted T cells, or T cells provided the cDNA or gDNA that made up the material.

Germline V gene lookup returns CDR1 MNHEY and CDR2 SMNVEV (reference sequence). The CDR3 is 14 amino acids. Trimming shortened V by 6 bases and J by 0 bases, and 12 bases separated the two germline ends. Participant age was about 18 to 89 years, and participants resided in fewer than 25 US areas. Researchers sorted participants into cohorts using their self-reported clinical history. Authors' processing steps: Amplification of reference gene primers was used by the study to estimate nucleated cell counts. Sequencing used immunoSEQ multiplex PCR; TCRdb keeps in-frame clones, though not all of them. The D gene and trimming were derived from the DNA, and the V and J assignments and clone size from that table. The data show 200,000 to 300,000 clones, 75% to 90% seen once.

The sample was PBMCs or T cells enriched from blood (not recorded which). This sequence joins TRBV27 and TRBJ2-7; possibly TRBD1 for D (7 bases). The source is a woman in her 30s who had recovered from COVID-19. The CDR3: CASREGQLSYEQYF. The CDR3 region has the DNA TGTGCCAGCAGGGAGGGACAGCTCTCCTACGAGCAGTACTTC.